This entry concerns a single TCR beta chain. What it recognizes is unknown. The sampling schedule covered blood at baseline, cycle 4 day 1, and cycle 7 day 1. These data come from a study of OX40 agonist ivuxolimab in advanced cancers. Study-level background: The dose of intravenous ivuxolimab that patients received every 2 weeks ranged from 0.01 to 10 mg/kg. Findings of the study overall: Expanded clones tended on average to be more numerous among CD8+ T cells than CD4+. Those patients achieving a partial response at 0.1-3.0 mg/kg showed among the lowest clonal expansion.

The CDR3 has 15 amino acids. The germline V gene encodes CDR1 KGHSH and CDR2 LQKENI. Trimming took 2 bases from V and 2 from J; bases not matched to a gene: 6. Libraries were prepared by immunoSEQ multiplex PCR; TCRdb keeps only in-frame clonotypes and omits some of them. The sample has 55,000 to 80,000 clones; roughly 85% are singletons. This TCR derives from an adult with an advanced solid tumor such as melanoma, head and neck, liver or kidney cancer. The chain combines TRBV18 with TRBJ2-7; TRBD1 agrees at 7 bases. This sample comprised CD4+ or CD8+ T cells sorted from blood, obtained in a trial of the OX40 agonist ivuxolimab. The CDR3 region is CASSPRTGGPYEQYF. CDR3 coding DNA: TGTGCCAGCTCACCAAGGACAGGAGGACCCTACGAGCAGTACTTC.